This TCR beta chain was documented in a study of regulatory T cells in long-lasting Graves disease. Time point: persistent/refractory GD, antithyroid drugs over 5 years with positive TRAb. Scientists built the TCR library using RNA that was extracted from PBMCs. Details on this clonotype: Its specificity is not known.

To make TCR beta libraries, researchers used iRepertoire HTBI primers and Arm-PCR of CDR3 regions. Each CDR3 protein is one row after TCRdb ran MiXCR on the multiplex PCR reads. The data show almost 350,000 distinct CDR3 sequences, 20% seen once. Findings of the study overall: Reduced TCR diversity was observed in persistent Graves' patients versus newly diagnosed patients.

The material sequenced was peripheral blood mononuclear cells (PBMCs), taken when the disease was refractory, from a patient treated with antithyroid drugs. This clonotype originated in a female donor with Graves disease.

The CDR3 DNA sequence: TGTGCCAGCGAGTATGAGGGGGACCTGAACACTGAAGCTTTCTTT. This encodes CASEYEGDLNTEAFF. The V gene is TRBV6-1, the J gene TRBJ1-1; D perhaps matches TRBD1 (6 bases). V gave up 8 bases and J gave up 0 bases, with 16 bases separating them. The CDR3 has 15 residues. Germline CDR1 MNHNS, CDR2 SASEGT.